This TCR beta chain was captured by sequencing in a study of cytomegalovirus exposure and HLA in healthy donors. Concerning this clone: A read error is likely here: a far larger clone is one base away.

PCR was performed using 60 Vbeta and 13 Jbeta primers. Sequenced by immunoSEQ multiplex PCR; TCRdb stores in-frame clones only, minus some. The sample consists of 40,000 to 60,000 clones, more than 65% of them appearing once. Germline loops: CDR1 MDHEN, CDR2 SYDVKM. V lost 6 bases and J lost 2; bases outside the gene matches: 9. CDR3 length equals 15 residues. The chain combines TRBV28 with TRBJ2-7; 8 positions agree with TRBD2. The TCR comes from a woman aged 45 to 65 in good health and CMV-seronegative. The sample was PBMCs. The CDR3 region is CASRKWAGGPYEQYV. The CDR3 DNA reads TGTGCCAGCAGGAAATGGGCGGGGGGACCCTACGAGCAGTACGTC.